This T cell receptor (beta chain) came from a study of cytomegalovirus exposure and HLA in healthy donors. The repertoire was sequenced with immunoSEQ multiplex PCR; TCRdb's copy has only in-frame clones and lacks some. The sample records 260,000 or so clones, 88% being singletons. General observations from the study: The TCR clusters that emerged in the first cohort tended, a later analysis found, to co-occur in the approximately 120 validation repertoires.

This clone was counted only a few times. What it recognizes is unknown. The length of the CDR3 is 19 residues. Germline assignment: CDR1 MNHEY and CDR2 SMNVEV (reference sequence). V trimming: 5 bases; J trimming: 1 base; junction bases outside the gene matches: 9. The sequencing input was PBMCs. The chain combines TRBV27 with TRBJ2-3; 16 nucleotides agree with TRBD2. This receptor was obtained from a woman under 30 in good health and CMV-seronegative. Here the CDR3 DNA reads TGTGCCAGCAGTCCCTCGGGACTAGCGGGAGGGCCACGCACAGATACGCAGTATTTT. Translated: CASSPSGLAGGPRTDTQYF.